The 28 T cell receptor beta chains below were found in one sample sequenced in a study of graft-versus-host responses after intestinal transplantation (dated by TCRdb to about 2021). Library creation used the immunoSEQ multiplex PCR assay. TCRdb mirrors the immuneACCESS table, restricted to in-frame sequences. Some clones are absent from its copies; in checked studies, under half trace to an unresolved V gene, and the reason for the others is unknown. The sample includes more than 12,000 clones, with 90% to 95% observed a single time. The top ten constitute around 0.7% of the sample. The sequenced sample was PBMCs, obtained 9 days after transplant. These TCRs come from a human patient who received an intestinal transplant, so some T cells may come from the graft donor.

This rearrangement joins TRBV2 to TRBJ2-1, with 8 nucleotides matching TRBD1. Looked up from germline, CDR1 is SNHLY and CDR2 is FYNNEI. This CDR3 comprises 16 residues. V lost 6 bases and J lost 6; bases outside the gene matches: 13. CDR3 nucleotides: TGTGCCAGCAGCATCTGGACAGGGTTTGGGTCCAATGAGCAGTTCTTC. Its protein is CASSIWTGFGSNEQFF.

The chain has TRBV5-1 and TRBJ2-5, with TRBD2 as a possible D gene (5 bases). The CDR3 sequence is 15 residues long. CDR1 and CDR2 from the germline V gene are SGHRS and YFSETQ. Trimming removed 0 bases at V and 5 bases at J, with 14 bases between. The CDR3 region has the DNA TGCGCCAGCAGCTTGGCGGCCGGGATTCGGGAGACCCAGTACTTC. The encoded protein is CASSLAAGIRETQYF.

The gene calls are TRBV5-1 and TRBJ2-5; D possibly corresponds to TRBD2 (5 bases). Per germline, CDR1 SGHRS and CDR2 YFSETQ. Trimming shortened V by 2 bases and J by 1 base, and 6 bases separated the two germline ends. This CDR3 spans 13 amino acids. CDR3 DNA: TGCGCCAGCAGCTTACGGGGCCAAGAGACCCAGTACTTC. This sequence encodes CASSLRGQETQYF.

The rearrangement links TRBV2 to TRBJ2-7; TRBD2 is a possible D gene (5 bases). The CDR3 covers 10 residues. Germline assignment: CDR1 SNHLY and CDR2 FYNNEI. The V and J ends lost 10 bases and 4 bases respectively, with 8 bases between them. The CDR3 nucleotides read TGTGCCACCGGGATTTACGAGCAGTACTTC. This codes for CATGIYEQYF.

J is TRBJ2-3 and V is TRBV6-6; 7 positions agree with TRBD2. The V segment lost 1 base and the J segment 3 bases; nucleotides outside the gene matches: 7. The CDR3 totals 16 residues. Germline V gives CDR1 MNHNY, CDR2 SVGAGI (reference sequence). CDR3 DNA: TGTGCCAGCAGTTACTTGACTAGCCCGGAGACAGATACGCAGTATTTT. Translated: CASSYLTSPETDTQYF.

The chain employs TRBV18 and TRBJ2-1; 9 nucleotides line up with TRBD1. Per the germline V gene, CDR1 is KGHSH and CDR2 is LQKENI. Germline trimming cut 2 bases from V and 4 bases from J; bases unmatched to any gene: 9. The CDR3 has 17 amino acids. The CDR3 here is CASSPKVRDRDYNEQFF. The CDR3 bases are TGTGCCAGCTCACCAAAGGTCCGGGACAGGGATTACAATGAGCAGTTCTTC.

The chain links TRBV19 to TRBJ1-2; the match to TRBD1 covers 8 bases. With 6 bases clipped from V and 8 bases from J, the junction kept 14 bases outside the gene matches. The germline CDR1 and CDR2 sequences are LNHDA and SQIVND (reference sequence). This CDR3 has 15 amino acids. DNA for the CDR3: TGTGCCAGTAGGAAACCTTCGGACAGGGTGGAAGGCTACACCTTC. Translated, it gives CASRKPSDRVEGYTF.

V gene TRBV7-9 combines with J gene TRBJ1-1, with 8 positions matching TRBD1. CDR1 and CDR2 from the germline V gene are SEHNR and FQNEAQ (reference sequence). The CDR3 contains 17 residues. The V segment lost 6 bases and the J segment 1 base; nucleotides outside the gene matches: 13. The CDR3 DNA reads as TGTGCCAGCAGTCTTACTTTAGCAGGGGGCTGGAACACTGAAGCTTTCTTT. This codes for CASSLTLAGGWNTEAFF.

The chain has TRBV5-1 and TRBJ2-1, with D uncertain. The length of the CDR3 is 15 residues. Per germline, CDR1 SGHRS and CDR2 YFSETQ. V lost 0 bases and J 4 bases, leaving 11 bases between the germline ends. The CDR3 region is CASSLEAGSYNEQFF. The CDR3 DNA follows: TGCGCCAGCAGCTTGGAAGCCGGATCGTACAATGAGCAGTTCTTC.

This sequence joins TRBV6-1 and TRBJ1-4; D uncertain. V was shortened by 6 bases and J by 5 bases, with 13 bases between the two germline ends. Germline lookup yields CDR1 MNHNS and CDR2 SASEGT. CDR3 length: 14 residues. Here the CDR3 reads CASRKTADNEKLFF. For the CDR3, the DNA is TGTGCCAGCAGAAAGACGGCAGACAATGAAAAACTGTTTTTT.

Here the CDR3 reads CASSQLITGTNSYEQYF. The CDR3, as DNA: TGCGCCAGCAGCCAACTAATCACCGGGACAAACTCCTACGAGCAGTACTTC. The chain carries TRBV4-1 and TRBJ2-7; weak D call: TRBD1 (6 bases). Germline CDR1 and CDR2: MGHRA and YSYEKL. The CDR3 totals 17 residues. The V gene lost 2 bases and the J gene lost 0 bases, with 17 bases spanning the gap.

The gene calls are TRBV7-9 and TRBJ1-2; unclear D gene. The length of the CDR3 is 14 residues. Germline assignment: CDR1 SEHNR and CDR2 FQNEAQ (reference sequence). V was trimmed by 2 bases and J by 4 bases, leaving 11 bases between them. The CDR3 DNA sequence: TGTGCCAGCAGCTTATCAGGAACCGGCTATGGCTACACCTTC. Protein product: CASSLSGTGYGYTF.

The V gene is TRBV27, the J gene TRBJ2-7, with 7 bases that match TRBD2. The CDR3 sequence is 15 residues long. The germline V gene encodes CDR1 MNHEY and CDR2 SMNVEV (reference sequence). V lost 4 bases, J lost 2 bases, and 8 bases stayed unmatched. DNA for the CDR3: TGTGCCAGCAGTTGGGGTGGGAGGGGTCCCTACGAGCAGTACTTC. Its translation is CASSWGGRGPYEQYF.

The chain employs TRBV10-2 and TRBJ2-5; 9 bases match TRBD2. The trim removed 6 bases at V and 5 bases at J, leaving 4 bases unmatched. The CDR3 consists of 13 residues. Looked up from germline, CDR1 is WSHSY and CDR2 is SAAADI. CDR3 region: CASRLAGQETQYF. The CDR3 DNA is TGCGCCAGCAGACTAGCGGGTCAGGAGACCCAGTACTTC.

V gene TRBV7-9 combines with J gene TRBJ2-5; D may be TRBD2 (6 bases). This CDR3 region has 15 residues. Germline lookup yields CDR1 SEHNR and CDR2 FQNEAQ (reference sequence). V lost 3 bases and J lost 3, with 14 bases in between. CDR3 sequence: CASSFASAPKETQYF. The DNA of the CDR3 is TGTGCCAGCAGCTTCGCTAGCGCACCTAAAGAGACCCAGTACTTC.

The rearrangement uses TRBV5-4 and TRBJ1-1; 11 nucleotides agree with TRBD1. V shed 4 bases and J 0 bases; nucleotides not matched to a gene: 8. Germline V CDR1 and CDR2: SGHNT, YYREEE (reference sequence). The CDR3 sequence is 17 residues long. Here the CDR3 DNA reads TGTGCCAGCAGCGCGCTATGGACAGGGGGCATGAACACTGAAGCTTTCTTT. Translating gives CASSALWTGGMNTEAFF.

The V and J genes are TRBV5-8 and TRBJ1-1; TRBD1 matches 8 bases. Germline CDR1 and CDR2: SGHTS and YDEGEE. This CDR3 comprises 16 residues. J was trimmed by 1 base and V by 6 bases; bases with no gene match: 11. The CDR3 coding sequence is TGTGCCAGCATCTATATAACAGGGGGGCCGAACACTGAAGCTTTCTTT. This encodes CASIYITGGPNTEAFF.

A few counts support this clone. The genes are TRBV10-3 and TRBJ2-7, with 9 bases lining up with TRBD2. The CDR3 runs 13 residues. The germline CDR1 and CDR2 sequences are ENHRY and SYGVKD. Trimming took 6 bases from V and 5 from J; bases not matched to a gene: 5. CDR3 DNA: TGTGCCATCAGCGTAGCGGGAGCGGACGAGCAGTACTTC. This translates into CAISVAGADEQYF.

J is TRBJ2-7 and V is TRBV29-1; tentative D call: TRBD1 (7 bases). Per germline, CDR1 SQVTM and CDR2 ANQGSEA. Trimming cost V 2 bases and J 4 bases, with 15 bases left between them. This CDR3 comprises 14 residues. DNA for the CDR3: TGCAGCGTTGAACGGAGGGGGCAGACTTACGAGCAGTACTTC. Its translation: CSVERRGQTYEQYF.

Here the CDR3 reads CAWSSGDYSWETQYF. As DNA, the CDR3 is TGTGCCTGGAGTTCAGGGGATTATAGCTGGGAGACCCAGTACTTC. The genes are TRBV30 and TRBJ2-5, with D maybe TRBD1 (6 bases). V shed 2 bases and J shed 5 bases, with 18 bases lying between them. This CDR3 comprises 15 residues. Germline V gene lookup returns CDR1 GTSNPN and CDR2 SVGIG (reference sequence).

This sequence joins TRBV18 and TRBJ2-1, with D unresolved. In germline, CDR1 is KGHSH, CDR2 LQKENI. Between the trimmed V and J ends, which lost 2 bases and 9 bases, there was a span of 5 bases. The CDR3 has 11 residues. The CDR3 spells CASSPGPEQFF. The CDR3 nucleotides are TGTGCCAGCTCACCAGGGCCTGAGCAGTTCTTC.

CDR3 in amino acids: CSVEVGAEGYTF. In nucleotides, the CDR3 is TGCAGCGTTGAAGTGGGGGCGGAGGGCTACACCTTC. V is TRBV29-1 and J is TRBJ1-2, with a weak D call TRBD1 (6 bases). Germline V gene data show CDR1 as SQVTM and CDR2 as ANQGSEA. V gave up 1 base and J gave up 8 bases, with 11 bases separating them. The length of the CDR3 is 12 residues.

The chain uses TRBV19 and TRBJ1-2; D is perhaps TRBD1 (6 bases). Looked up from germline, CDR1 is LNHDA and CDR2 is SQIVND (reference sequence). This CDR3 contains 15 residues. V lost 9 bases and J lost 8, with 25 bases in between. DNA of the CDR3: TGTGCCAGCACGCCACGGGCCCAACAGGGAGGGGGCTACACCTTC. This gives the protein CASTPRAQQGGGYTF.

The chain recombines TRBV10-3 with TRBJ2-7, with TRBD2 as a possible D gene (7 bases). CDR1 is ENHRY and CDR2 is SYGVKD in the germline V gene. V was trimmed by 0 bases and J by 4 bases, leaving 16 bases between them. This CDR3 region has 16 residues. The CDR3 is CAISESPMGGAYEQYF. The CDR3 nucleotides are TGTGCCATCAGTGAGTCCCCGATGGGGGGGGCTTACGAGCAGTACTTC.

The rearrangement joins TRBV12-5 to TRBJ2-2; D may be TRBD2 (5 bases). Germline CDR1 and CDR2: LGHNT and FRNRAP. The V gene lost 6 bases and the J gene lost 0 bases, with 14 bases spanning the gap. The CDR3 covers 16 residues. The CDR3 spells CASGPRGPTNTGELFF. Here the CDR3 DNA reads TGTGCTAGTGGCCCTCGGGGTCCCACGAACACCGGGGAGCTGTTTTTT. Variable domain in full (rest from reference TRBV12-5 and TRBJ2-2): DARVTQTPRHKVTEMGQEVTMRCQPILGHNTVFWYRQTMMQGLELLAYFRNRAPLDDSGMPKDRFSAEMPDATLATLKIQPSEPRDSAVYFCASGPRGPTNTGELFFGEGSRLTVL.

The V gene is TRBV29-1, the J gene TRBJ2-7, with D possibly matching TRBD1 (5 bases). The germline V and J ends were trimmed by 2 bases and 3 bases, with 5 bases remaining between them. The CDR3 is 11 amino acids. Germline values: CDR1 SQVTM, CDR2 ANQGSEA. The CDR3 sequence is CSVEQGYEQYF. DNA of the CDR3: TGCAGCGTTGAACAGGGCTACGAGCAGTACTTC.

The chain has TRBV14 and TRBJ2-3; no clear D. The CDR3 contains 15 residues. Germline V lookup: CDR1 SGHDN, CDR2 FVKESK. V lost 0 bases and J lost 0, with 7 bases in between. This CDR3 is CASSQDIASTDTQYF. CDR3 nucleotide sequence: TGTGCCAGCAGCCAAGACATCGCTAGCACAGATACGCAGTATTTT. The full variable domain, rest sourced from reference TRBV14 and TRBJ2-3, is EAGVTQFPSHSVIEKGQTVTLRCDPISGHDNLYWYRRVMGKEIKFLLHFVKESKQDESGMPNNRFLAERTGGTYSTLKVQPAELEDSGVYFCASSQDIASTDTQYFGPGTRLTVL.

The V gene is TRBV27, the J gene TRBJ2-7, with D possibly called TRBD1 or TRBD2 (6 bases each). The CDR3 runs 14 residues. V dropped 3 bases and J dropped 5 bases, with 14 bases sitting between them. Looked up from germline, CDR1 is MNHEY and CDR2 is SMNVEV (reference sequence). The CDR3, as DNA: TGTGCCAGCAGTTTGGGGGGCCCCCGGGACGAGCAGTACTTC. Translated, it gives CASSLGGPRDEQYF.